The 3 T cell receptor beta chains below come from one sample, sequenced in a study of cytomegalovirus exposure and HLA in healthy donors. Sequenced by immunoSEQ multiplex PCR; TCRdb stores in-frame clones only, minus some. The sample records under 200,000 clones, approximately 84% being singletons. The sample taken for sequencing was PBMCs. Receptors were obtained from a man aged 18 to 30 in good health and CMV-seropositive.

The CDR3 DNA sequence: TGTGCCAGCAGCGTGACAGCAGCCACAGATACGCAGTATTTT. This sequence encodes CASSVTAATDTQYF. V is TRBV9 and J is TRBJ2-3; D might be TRBD1 (5 bases). The CDR3 contains 14 residues. The V end lost 2 bases, the J end lost 2 bases, and 9 bases lay between the germline ends. Per germline, CDR1 SGDLS and CDR2 YYNGEE.

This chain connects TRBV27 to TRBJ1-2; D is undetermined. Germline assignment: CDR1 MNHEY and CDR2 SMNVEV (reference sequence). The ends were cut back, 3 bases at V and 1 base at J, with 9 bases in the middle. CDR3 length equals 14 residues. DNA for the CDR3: TGTGCCAGCAGTTTTTCCAGTTTTAACTATGGCTACACCTTC. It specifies CASSFSSFNYGYTF.

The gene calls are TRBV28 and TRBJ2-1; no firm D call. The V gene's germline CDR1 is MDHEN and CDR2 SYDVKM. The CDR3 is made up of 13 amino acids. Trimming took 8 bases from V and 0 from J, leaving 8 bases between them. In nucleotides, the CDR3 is TGTGCCAGCGACTCAAGCTCCTACAATGAGCAGTTCTTC. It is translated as CASDSSSYNEQFF.